The clone carrying this T cell receptor beta chain has just a few counts. This sample was taken from a study of blood T cell repertoires in COVID-19. The CDR3 loop spans 13 amino acids. Germline values: CDR1 SGHTA, CDR2 FQGNSA. The V and J ends lost 7 bases and 1 base, in that order; junction bases with no gene match: 3. Libraries were prepared by immunoSEQ multiplex PCR; TCRdb keeps only in-frame clonotypes and omits some of them. Of over 80,000 clones in the sample, 79% were seen once. This receptor was taken from an elderly woman with active or convalescent COVID-19. Specimen: peripheral blood. The chain carries TRBV7-2 and TRBJ1-1; 7 nucleotides match TRBD1. The CDR3 DNA follows: TGTGCCAGCACCTGGACAGGGAACACTGAAGCTTTCTTT. It is translated as CASTWTGNTEAFF. Based on the CDR3 plus reference TRBV7-2 and TRBJ1-1, the full variable domain is GAGVSQSPSNKVTEKGKDVELRCDPISGHTALYWYRQSLGQGLEFLIYFQGNSAPDKSGLPSDRFSAERTGGSVSTLTIQRTQQEDSAVYLCASTWTGNTEAFFGQGTRLTVV.